This T cell receptor (beta chain) is drawn from a study of blood T cell repertoires in COVID-19. Clones were read by immunoSEQ multiplex PCR, and TCRdb kept only the in-frame ones, dropping some. The sample carries 25,000 to 35,000 clones, 80% to 90% recorded once. The germline V gene has CDR1 LGHNA and CDR2 YNFKEQ. The CDR3 length is 15 residues. With 4 bases clipped from V and 4 bases from J, the junction kept 7 bases outside the gene matches. Sequences were obtained from peripheral blood. This receptor was taken from a man of 80 years or more with acute or convalescent COVID-19. The chain links TRBV4-2 to TRBJ2-3; 8 positions match TRBD2. The CDR3 region is CASSRSRGGSDTQYF. The CDR3 coding sequence is TGTGCCAGCAGCCGGTCGCGCGGGGGGTCAGATACGCAGTATTTT.